Each of the 20 T cell receptor beta chains below was sequenced from the same sample in a study of siplizumab effects on memory and regulatory T cells. Clones were read by immunoSEQ multiplex PCR, and TCRdb kept only the in-frame ones, dropping some. There are over 95,000 clones in the sample; 93% occur only once, and around 0.15% lies in the top ten. Material: non-Treg CD4+ T cells sorted from blood. The origin of the receptors is a human donor in good health.

The chain combines TRBV27 with TRBJ2-7; D gene ambiguous. The CDR3 length is 13 residues. V was pared by 3 bases and J by 2 bases, with 8 bases between. Germline values: CDR1 MNHEY, CDR2 SMNVEV (reference sequence). The CDR3 is CASSFSLTYEQYF. In DNA form, the CDR3 reads TGTGCCAGCAGTTTTTCCCTTACCTACGAGCAGTACTTC.

V usage is TRBV19 and J usage is TRBJ1-5; maybe TRBD1 (5 bases). This CDR3 region has 13 residues. Germline CDR1 is LNHDA and CDR2 is SQIVND (reference sequence). V lost 3 bases to trimming and J lost 6 bases, with 9 bases between them. The CDR3 DNA reads TGTGCCAGTAGTATTGTGGGGGGTCAGCCCCAGCATTTT. This encodes CASSIVGGQPQHF.

The chain has TRBV15 and TRBJ1-2; a weak D match, TRBD1 (6 bases). The V and J ends lost 1 base and 5 bases respectively, with 8 bases between them. The CDR3 extends over 13 amino acids. The germline V gene encodes CDR1 LNHNV and CDR2 YYDKDF (reference sequence). Here the CDR3 DNA reads TGTGCCACCAGCAGAGGGGGGCCATATGGCTACACCTTC. It yields the protein CATSRGGPYGYTF.

The chain uses TRBV4-2 and TRBJ1-5; 8 bases agree with TRBD1. V lost 1 base to trimming and J lost 1 base; unmatched junction nucleotides: 6. The CDR3 consists of 17 residues. Germline loops: CDR1 LGHNA, CDR2 YNFKEQ. The CDR3 region has the DNA TGTGCCAGCAGCCAAGCCGGGACAGGTATAAGCAATCAGCCCCAGCATTTT. Amino acid sequence: CASSQAGTGISNQPQHF.

This clone was observed a single time. This chain joins TRBV28 and TRBJ1-5; no clear D gene. CDR1 and CDR2 (germline): MDHEN, SYDVKM. V dropped 3 bases and J dropped 4 bases, with 7 bases sitting between them. The CDR3 extends over 13 amino acids. CDR3 in DNA: TGTGCCAGCAGTTTGTTCATAAATCAGCCCCAGCATTTT. Translation gives CASSLFINQPQHF.

The chain combines TRBV5-4 with TRBJ1-2, with 8 bases fitting TRBD1. The J segment lost 2 bases and the V segment lost 3 bases, leaving 6 bases of the junction unmatched. The CDR3 is 15 residues long. Per the germline V gene, CDR1 is SGHNT and CDR2 is YYREEE (reference sequence). The chain's CDR3 is CASSSTGAGNYGYTF. Written as DNA, the CDR3 is TGTGCCAGCAGCTCGACAGGGGCCGGGAACTATGGCTACACCTTC. The whole variable domain, remainder taken from reference TRBV5-4 and TRBJ1-2, is ETGVTQSPTHLIKTRGQQVTLRCSSQSGHNTVSWYQQALGQGPQFIFQYYREEENGRGNFPPRFSGLQFPNYSSELNVNALELDDSALYLCASSSTGAGNYGYTFGSGTRLTVV.

The chain carries TRBV7-2 and TRBJ2-5; TRBD2 aligns across 7 bases. Germline V gives CDR1 SGHTA, CDR2 FQGNSA. After removal of 3 bases from V and 5 bases from J, the junction contained 9 bases not matched to a gene. This CDR3 is built from 15 residues. As DNA, the CDR3 is TGTGCCAGCAGCTTTGCAGCGGGGCCCCCGGAGACCCAGTACTTC. It yields the protein CASSFAAGPPETQYF.

The chain carries TRBV29-1 and TRBJ1-3; D is uncertain. Per germline, CDR1 SQVTM and CDR2 ANQGSEA. V dropped 5 bases and J dropped 4 bases, with 12 bases sitting between them. The CDR3 totals 13 residues. CDR3 protein: CSVSQLAGNTIYF. DNA of the CDR3: TGCAGCGTTAGTCAGTTAGCGGGAAACACCATATATTTT. Full variable domain (missing parts from reference TRBV29-1 and TRBJ1-3): SAVISQKPSRDICQRGTSLTIQCQVDSQVTMMFWYRQQPGQSLTLIATANQGSEATYESGFVIDKFPISRPNLTFSTLTVSNMSPEDSSIYLCSVSQLAGNTIYFGEGSWLTVV.

The gene calls are TRBV5-1 and TRBJ2-5; tentatively, D is TRBD2 (5 bases). The CDR3 contains 14 residues. The germline V gene encodes CDR1 SGHRS and CDR2 YFSETQ. Deletions cut 0 bases from V and 7 bases from J, with 13 bases between. CDR3 region: CASSLELVERTQYF. CDR3 sequence (DNA): TGCGCCAGCAGCTTGGAACTAGTCGAGCGGACCCAGTACTTC.

This clone was detected once. The chain uses TRBV4-3 and TRBJ1-1; D call uncertain. The CDR3 runs 13 residues. The ends were cut back, 4 bases at V and 6 bases at J, with 12 bases in the middle. Germline CDR1 reads LGHNA; CDR2 reads YSLEER. The CDR3 spells CASSPILTAEAFF. CDR3 nucleotide sequence: TGCGCCAGCAGCCCCATTCTGACGGCTGAAGCTTTCTTT.

The chain joins TRBV7-9 to TRBJ1-5; D possibly corresponds to TRBD1 (5 bases). Germline CDR1 is SEHNR and CDR2 is FQNEAQ (reference sequence). V lost 1 base, J lost 3 bases, and 13 bases lay in between. This CDR3 has 16 residues. The CDR3 protein is CASSLGLGTDNQPQHF. CDR3 sequence (DNA): TGTGCCAGCAGCTTAGGGCTCGGGACGGACAATCAGCCCCAGCATTTT.

This CDR3 is CASSPDTTVRETQYF. The DNA of the CDR3 is TGTGCCAGCTCACCGGACACTACAGTCCGAGAGACCCAGTACTTC. The genes are TRBV18 and TRBJ2-5; D is possibly TRBD1 (5 bases). This CDR3 has 15 amino acids. V was trimmed by 3 bases and J by 4 bases, leaving 15 bases between them. In germline, CDR1 is KGHSH, CDR2 LQKENI.

The chain links TRBV19 to TRBJ1-2; D perhaps matches TRBD1 (6 bases). This CDR3 comprises 15 residues. V lost 8 bases and J lost 8, with 24 bases in between. Germline-derived CDR1 and CDR2 are LNHDA and SQIVND (reference sequence). The CDR3 protein is CASETEWGGALGYTF. Written as DNA, the CDR3 is TGTGCCAGTGAAACTGAGTGGGGGGGCGCCTTGGGCTACACCTTC.

Here the CDR3 reads CASKGGVSGNTIYF. The DNA of the CDR3 is TGTGCCAGCAAAGGCGGGGTGTCTGGAAACACCATATATTTT. V is TRBV6-1 and J is TRBJ1-3; the D is unclear. Germline CDR1 is MNHNS and CDR2 is SASEGT. This CDR3 has 14 amino acids. The V end lost 7 bases, the J end lost 1 base, and 11 bases lay between the germline ends.

The chain carries TRBV7-3 and TRBJ1-1, with D perhaps matching TRBD1 (6 bases). The ends were cut back, 5 bases at V and 4 bases at J, with 11 bases in the middle. Germline lookup yields CDR1 SGHTA and CDR2 FQGTGA. The length of the CDR3 is 13 residues. This chain's CDR3 is CASSLQGGTEAFF. The DNA for the CDR3 is TGTGCCAGCAGCCTACAGGGAGGCACTGAAGCTTTCTTT.

The gene calls are TRBV21-1 and TRBJ2-2; the table names TRBD2, a call not compared with the DNA. TRBV21-1 corresponds to a pseudogene. The CDR3 is 22 residues long. CDR3 DNA sequence: TGTGCCAGCAGCAACCATTCGCGTGTCCTCCTCCTAGCGGAATCCTTAGCCGGGGAGCTGTTTTTT. This sequence encodes CASSNHSRVLLLAESLAGELFF.

A remark on this clone: The sample holds other DNA sequences that translate to the same CDR3. The chain carries TRBV6-5 and TRBJ1-5; D unresolved. V lost 0 bases and J 4 bases, leaving 7 bases between the germline ends. This CDR3 spans 14 amino acids. From germline, CDR1 is MNHEY and CDR2 SVGAGI. The CDR3 loop reads CASSYSRDNQPQHF. DNA for the CDR3: TGTGCCAGCAGTTACTCGCGGGATAATCAGCCCCAGCATTTT.

This clone has just one count. This chain joins TRBV4-3 and TRBJ1-6, with a tentative D call TRBD1 (5 bases). This CDR3 region has 16 residues. V was trimmed by 1 base and J by 8 bases, leaving 15 bases between them. The germline V gene encodes CDR1 LGHNA and CDR2 YSLEER. CDR3 sequence reads: CASSQGWGFRDSPLHF. As DNA, the CDR3 is TGCGCCAGCAGCCAAGGATGGGGGTTCCGGGATTCACCCCTCCACTTT.

CDR3 in DNA: TGTGCCAGCAGTTTCCTAGGCACTGAAGCTTTCTTT. Its protein product is CASSFLGTEAFF. The rearrangement links TRBV28 to TRBJ1-1; D is ambiguous. This CDR3 has 12 amino acids. Germline V gives CDR1 MDHEN, CDR2 SYDVKM. V lost 3 bases and J lost 4, with 6 bases in between.

The chain is built from TRBV2 and TRBJ1-2, with a possible D match to TRBD1 (5 bases). This CDR3 has 13 amino acids. V was trimmed by 3 bases and J by 8 bases, leaving 13 bases between them. Germline lookup yields CDR1 SNHLY and CDR2 FYNNEI. The CDR3 here is CASSEEGRGGYTF. In nucleotides, the CDR3 is TGTGCCAGCAGTGAGGAGGGGCGGGGCGGCTACACCTTC. Combining the CDR3 with reference TRBV2 and TRBJ1-2 gives the whole variable domain EPEVTQTPSHQVTQMGQEVILRCVPISNHLYFYWYRQILGQKVEFLVSFYNNEISEKSEIFDDQFSVERPDGSNFTLKIRSTKLEDSAMYFCASSEEGRGGYTFGSGTRLTVV.